This T cell receptor (beta chain) was retrieved from a study of regulatory T cells in long-lasting Graves disease. Time point reported: persistent/refractory GD, antithyroid drugs over 5 years with positive TRAb. Preparation of the TCR library used RNA extracted from PBMCs. Building of the TCR beta libraries involved iRepertoire HTBI primers and Arm-PCR of CDR3 regions. From the multiplex PCR reads, TCRdb called clonotypes with MiXCR, one entry per CDR3 protein. This sample has approximately 400,000 distinct CDR3 sequences; 23% occur once, and the top ten carry approximately 28%. Trimming shortened V by 6 bases and J by 1 base, and 9 bases separated the two germline ends. The CDR3 extends over 13 amino acids. Germline lookup yields CDR1 MNHNS and CDR2 SASEGT. There are many counts of this clonotype.

The chain couples TRBV6-1 to TRBJ2-5; D is perhaps TRBD2 (6 bases). The sequence was obtained from a female donor with Graves disease. Sample: peripheral blood mononuclear cells (PBMCs), taken when the disease was refractory, from a patient treated with antithyroid drugs. DNA of the CDR3: TGTGCCAGCAGGAGGGACTTCCAAGAGACCCAGTACTTC. Its protein product is CASRRDFQETQYF.